The 19 T cell receptor beta chains below come from one sample, sequenced in a study of shared clonotypes between healthy human individuals. Assay: immunoSEQ multiplex PCR; the TCRdb copy retains only in-frame clones and omits some. Of some 2 million clones detected, around 96% appear once; the ten largest clones hold 1% to 1.3%. As defined, naive CD8 cells were CD45RO-negative and positively selected for CCR7, with terminally differentiated effector memory CD45RA+ cells excluded. The sequencing sample was made of naive CD8+ T cells sorted from blood. These receptors all stem from a man younger than 35 in good health.

The rearrangement uses TRBV5-6 and TRBJ1-2; the D is unclear. Trimming left V 0 bases short and J 3 bases short, with 18 bases between. The CDR3 consists of 17 residues. Germline-derived CDR1 and CDR2 are SGHDT and YYEEEE. CDR3 sequence reads: CASSLDIIHSTHYGYTF. In nucleotides, the CDR3 is TGTGCCAGCAGCTTGGACATCATACACTCAACTCACTATGGCTACACCTTC.

The chain carries TRBV4-1 and TRBJ2-3; 7 bases are shared with TRBD2. CDR3 size: 15 residues. CDR1 MGHRA and CDR2 YSYEKL come from the germline V gene. V shed 4 bases and J 2 bases; nucleotides not matched to a gene: 6. CDR3 nucleotides: TGCGCCAGCAGCCGCGGCGGGAGTGACACAGATACGCAGTATTTT. Translation: CASSRGGSDTDTQYF.

As concerns this clone: Additional DNA sequences in this sample encode the identical CDR3. The V and J genes are TRBV19 and TRBJ1-1; TRBD1 might be the D (6 bases). The CDR3 length is 12 residues. Looked up from germline, CDR1 is LNHDA and CDR2 is SQIVND (reference sequence). The V gene lost 9 bases and the J gene lost 1 base, with 9 bases spanning the gap. CDR3 DNA sequence: TGTGCCAGCTTACAGGGGAACACTGAAGCTTTCTTT. Translation gives CASLQGNTEAFF. Looking up the rest from reference TRBV19 and TRBJ1-1 gives the full variable domain: DGGITQSPKYLFRKEGQNVTLSCEQNLNHDAMYWYRQDPGQGLRLIYYSQIVNDFQKGDIAEGYSVSREKKESFPLTVTSAQKNPTAFYLCASLQGNTEAFFGQGTRLTVV.

The chain has TRBV4-3 and TRBJ2-3, with D possibly matching TRBD2 (5 bases). The germline gives CDR1 LGHNA, CDR2 YSLEER. Trimming left V 0 bases short and J 2 bases short, with 12 bases between. The CDR3 totals 16 residues. The CDR3 DNA reads TGCGCCAGCAGCCAAGATGAAGGGAGCTTCACAGATACGCAGTATTTT. This encodes CASSQDEGSFTDTQYF.

This chain connects TRBV9 to TRBJ1-1, with 7 bases aligning to TRBD1. The length of the CDR3 is 15 residues. CDR1 is SGDLS, CDR2 YYNGEE, per germline. Germline trimming cut 3 bases from V and 7 bases from J; bases unmatched to any gene: 12. For the CDR3, the DNA is TGTGCCAGCAGCGGGCAGGACAGGATGTTAGGTGAAGCTTTCTTT. Translation: CASSGQDRMLGEAFF.

V and J are TRBV5-6 and TRBJ1-1, with D possibly matching TRBD1 (5 bases). V was cut by 1 base and J by 3 bases, with 13 bases left in between. The CDR3 runs to 15 residues. Looked up from germline, CDR1 is SGHDT and CDR2 is YYEEEE. The CDR3 reads CASSLIPLGDTEAFF. DNA of the CDR3: TGTGCCAGCAGCTTGATCCCTTTGGGGGACACTGAAGCTTTCTTT.

The J gene is TRBJ1-2, the V gene TRBV11-2; D call uncertain. Trimming stripped 3 bases from V and 5 bases from J, with 1 base between. This CDR3 has 10 residues. Germline lookup yields CDR1 SGHAT and CDR2 FQNNGV. DNA of the CDR3: TGTGCCAGCAGCTTTTATGGCTACACCTTC. It is translated as CASSFYGYTF.

The gene calls are TRBV5-4 and TRBJ1-1, with 8 bases lining up with TRBD1. V shed 4 bases, J shed 2 bases, and the junction held 10 bases outside the gene matches. The germline V gene encodes CDR1 SGHNT and CDR2 YYREEE (reference sequence). This CDR3 spans 16 amino acids. The CDR3 bases are TGTGCCAGCAGCCTTTACGGACAGGGCCGCAACACTGAAGCTTTCTTT. It encodes CASSLYGQGRNTEAFF.

The chain has TRBV5-5 and TRBJ2-6; D may match TRBD1 or TRBD2 (5 bases each). From germline, CDR1 is SGHKS and CDR2 YYEKEE (reference sequence). The V and J ends lost 4 bases and 0 bases respectively, with 14 bases between them. CDR3 size: 17 residues. Written as DNA, the CDR3 is TGTGCCAGCAGCACCCGGGACGGACTCTCTGGGGCCAACGTCCTGACTTTC. It yields the protein CASSTRDGLSGANVLTF.

This clone was detected once. The rearrangement joins TRBV11-2 to TRBJ2-7; a weak D match, TRBD1 (6 bases). With 5 bases removed from V and 2 bases from J, the gap between germline ends came to 19 bases. In germline, CDR1 is SGHAT, CDR2 FQNNGV. This CDR3 spans 16 amino acids. The CDR3 here is CASSLPQGPNPYEQYF. The DNA for the CDR3 is TGTGCCAGCAGCCTGCCCCAGGGGCCGAACCCCTACGAGCAGTACTTC.

As concerns this clone: One junction end does not reproduce the germline sequence, and a read error may be involved. This sequence joins TRBV5-6 and TRBJ1-2; D is unclear. The CDR3 has 11 amino acids. Germline lookup yields CDR1 SGHDT and CDR2 YYEEEE. The DNA of the CDR3 is TGTGCCAGTAGCTTCAGCCAGGGCTACACCTTC. This codes for CASSFSQGYTF.

Points on this clone: Other DNA variants within this sample encode the same CDR3. This rearrangement joins TRBV9 to TRBJ2-7; perhaps TRBD1 as D (5 bases). The CDR3 runs 14 residues. Germline CDR1 reads SGDLS; CDR2 reads YYNGEE. Trimming took 0 bases from V and 2 from J, leaving 9 bases between them. CDR3 sequence: CASSVGGSTYEQYF. CDR3 DNA: TGTGCCAGCAGCGTAGGGGGCAGCACCTACGAGCAGTACTTC.

The V gene is TRBV6-1, the J gene TRBJ1-3; TRBD1 is a possible D gene (5 bases). V lost 7 bases, J lost 0 bases, and 13 bases lay in between. CDR3 size: 15 residues. The germline V gene has CDR1 MNHNS and CDR2 SASEGT. CDR3 sequence (DNA): TGTGCCAGCACGATAGACAGTAACTCTGGAAACACCATATATTTT. This encodes CASTIDSNSGNTIYF.

The V gene is TRBV27, the J gene TRBJ2-5; D ambiguous. This CDR3 region has 14 residues. Germline-derived CDR1 and CDR2 are MNHEY and SMNVEV (reference sequence). Trimming left V 5 bases short and J 5 bases short, with 15 bases between. The CDR3 loop reads CASSPIAFGETQYF. The CDR3 coding sequence is TGTGCCAGCAGTCCTATAGCATTTGGTGAGACCCAGTACTTC.

This sequence joins TRBV27 and TRBJ2-3; 10 positions agree with TRBD2. The CDR3 is 17 residues long. V gave up 4 bases and J gave up 2 bases; unmatched junction bases: 9. CDR1 is MNHEY, CDR2 SMNVEV, per germline (reference sequence). The CDR3 here is CASSSLLLAGSTDTQYF. Here the CDR3 DNA reads TGTGCCAGCAGTTCCCTCCTACTAGCGGGGTCCACAGATACGCAGTATTTT.

The CDR3 spells CASSTIQGNEQFF. The CDR3 DNA reads TGTGCCAGCAGTACTATACAGGGGAATGAGCAGTTCTTC. The V gene is TRBV27, the J gene TRBJ2-1; TRBD1 matches 7 bases. The CDR3 has 13 amino acids. The trim removed 5 bases at V and 7 bases at J, leaving 5 bases unmatched. Germline CDR1 and CDR2: MNHEY and SMNVEV (reference sequence).

The chain has TRBV7-8 and TRBJ2-7; D ambiguous. V shed 1 base and J shed 0 bases, with 7 bases lying between them. This CDR3 region has 14 residues. Germline assignment: CDR1 SGHVS and CDR2 FQNEAQ. This chain's CDR3 is CASSLDSDSYEQYF. In DNA form, the CDR3 reads TGTGCCAGCAGCTTAGACAGTGACTCCTACGAGCAGTACTTC.

This chain joins TRBV7-9 and TRBJ2-2; possibly TRBD2 for D (5 bases). The CDR3 has 14 amino acids. V shed 3 bases and J shed 5 bases, with 10 bases lying between them. Germline V gene data show CDR1 as SEHNR and CDR2 as FQNEAQ (reference sequence). The CDR3 sequence: CASSFGLVTGELFF. CDR3 bases: TGTGCCAGCAGCTTCGGACTGGTAACCGGGGAGCTGTTTTTT.

The V and J genes are TRBV4-1 and TRBJ2-1; D possibly corresponds to TRBD2 (7 bases). CDR1 and CDR2 (germline): MGHRA, YSYEKL. Trimming took 6 bases from V and 3 from J, leaving 15 bases between them. The CDR3 sequence is 15 residues long. The CDR3 reads CASSRKGGNYNEQFF. The DNA for the CDR3 is TGCGCCAGCAGTCGCAAGGGGGGGAACTACAATGAGCAGTTCTTC.